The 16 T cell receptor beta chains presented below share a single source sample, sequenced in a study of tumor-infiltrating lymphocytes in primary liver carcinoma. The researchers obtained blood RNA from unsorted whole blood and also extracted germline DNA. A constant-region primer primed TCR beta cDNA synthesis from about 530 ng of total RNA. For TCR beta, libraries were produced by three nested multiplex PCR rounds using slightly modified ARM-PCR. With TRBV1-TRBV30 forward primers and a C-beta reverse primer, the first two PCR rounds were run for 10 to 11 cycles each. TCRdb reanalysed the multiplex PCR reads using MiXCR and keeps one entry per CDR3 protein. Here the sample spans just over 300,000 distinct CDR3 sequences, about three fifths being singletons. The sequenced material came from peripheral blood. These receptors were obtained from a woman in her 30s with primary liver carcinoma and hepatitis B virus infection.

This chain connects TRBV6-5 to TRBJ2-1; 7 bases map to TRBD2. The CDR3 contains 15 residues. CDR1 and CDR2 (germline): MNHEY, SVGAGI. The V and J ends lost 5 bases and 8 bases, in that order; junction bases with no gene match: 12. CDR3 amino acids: CASSRVRDYGDEQFF. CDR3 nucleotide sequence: TGTGCCAGCAGTAGAGTCCGGGACTACGGGGATGAGCAGTTCTTC.

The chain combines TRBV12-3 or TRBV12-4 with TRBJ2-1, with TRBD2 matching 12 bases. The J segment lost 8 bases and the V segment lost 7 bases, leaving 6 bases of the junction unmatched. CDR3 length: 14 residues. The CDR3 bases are TGTGCCAGCATAGCTAGCGGGAGGGCCGATGAGCAGTTCTTC. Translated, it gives CASIASGRADEQFF.

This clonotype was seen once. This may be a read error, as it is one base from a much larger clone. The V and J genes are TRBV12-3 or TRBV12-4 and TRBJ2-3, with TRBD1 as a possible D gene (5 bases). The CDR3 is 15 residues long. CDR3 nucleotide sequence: TGTGCCAACAGTTTATACCAGGGTAAAACAGATACGCAGTATTTT. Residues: CANSLYQGKTDTQYF.

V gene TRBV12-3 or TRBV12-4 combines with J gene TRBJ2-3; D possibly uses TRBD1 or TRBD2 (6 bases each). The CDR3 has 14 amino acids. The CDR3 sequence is CANRPERGAYTQYF. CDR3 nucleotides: TGTGCTAACCGACCCGAAAGGGGGGCTTATACGCAGTATTTT.

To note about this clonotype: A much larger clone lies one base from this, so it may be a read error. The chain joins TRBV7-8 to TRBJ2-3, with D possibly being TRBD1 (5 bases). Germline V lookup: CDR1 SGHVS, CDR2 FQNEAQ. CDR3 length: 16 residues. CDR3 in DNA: TGTGCCAGCAGCTTATTAGGTATCAGGGCCGCAGATACGCTGTATTTT. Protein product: CASSLLGIRAADTLYF.

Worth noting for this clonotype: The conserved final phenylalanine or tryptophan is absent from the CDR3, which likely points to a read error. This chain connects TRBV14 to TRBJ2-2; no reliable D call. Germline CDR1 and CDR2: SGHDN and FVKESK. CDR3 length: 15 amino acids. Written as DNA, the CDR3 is TGTGCCAGCAACCAAGAAAATAGGTGGACCGGGGAGCTGTTTTCT. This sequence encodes CASNQENRWTGELFS.

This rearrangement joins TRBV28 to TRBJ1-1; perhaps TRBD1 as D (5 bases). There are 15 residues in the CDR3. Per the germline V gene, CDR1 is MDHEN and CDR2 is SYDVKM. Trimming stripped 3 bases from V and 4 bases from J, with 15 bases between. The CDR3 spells CASSFRVRMGTEAFF. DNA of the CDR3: TGTGCCAGCAGTTTCAGGGTCAGGATGGGCACTGAAGCTTTCTTT.

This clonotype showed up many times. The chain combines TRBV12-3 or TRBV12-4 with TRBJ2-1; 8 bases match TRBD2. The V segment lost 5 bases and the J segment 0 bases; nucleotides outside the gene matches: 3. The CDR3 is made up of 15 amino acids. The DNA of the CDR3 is TGTGCCAGCAGTCCACGGGGGGGCTCCTACAATGAGCAGTTCTTC. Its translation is CASSPRGGSYNEQFF.

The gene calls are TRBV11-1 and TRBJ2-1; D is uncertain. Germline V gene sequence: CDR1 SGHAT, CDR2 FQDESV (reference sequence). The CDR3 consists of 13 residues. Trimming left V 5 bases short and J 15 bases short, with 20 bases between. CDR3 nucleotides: TGTGCCAGCAGCCGACTGCTAGGCAATGAGTGGTTCTTC. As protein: CASSRLLGNEWFF.

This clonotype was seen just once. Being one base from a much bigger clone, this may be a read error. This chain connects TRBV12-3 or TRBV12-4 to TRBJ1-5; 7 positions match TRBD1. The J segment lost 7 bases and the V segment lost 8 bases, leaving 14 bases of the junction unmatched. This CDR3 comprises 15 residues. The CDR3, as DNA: TGTGCCAGCTGTCTCCGACAGGGTGGGGGGCAGCCCCAGCATTTT. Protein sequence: CASCLRQGGGQPQHF.

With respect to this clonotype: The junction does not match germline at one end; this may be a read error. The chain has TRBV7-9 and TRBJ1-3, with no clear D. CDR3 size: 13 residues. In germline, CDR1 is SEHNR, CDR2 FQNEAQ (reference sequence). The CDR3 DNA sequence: TGTGTCAGCAGCTCGGGCCATGGAAACACCATATATTTT. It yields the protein CVSSSGHGNTIYF.

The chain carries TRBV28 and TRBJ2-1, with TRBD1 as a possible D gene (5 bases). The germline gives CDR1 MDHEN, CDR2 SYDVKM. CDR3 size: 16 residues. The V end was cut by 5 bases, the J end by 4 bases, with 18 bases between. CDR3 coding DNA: TGTGCCAGCAGTCCCGCGGACACCCCCTCATACAATGAGCAGTTCTTC. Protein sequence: CASSPADTPSYNEQFF.

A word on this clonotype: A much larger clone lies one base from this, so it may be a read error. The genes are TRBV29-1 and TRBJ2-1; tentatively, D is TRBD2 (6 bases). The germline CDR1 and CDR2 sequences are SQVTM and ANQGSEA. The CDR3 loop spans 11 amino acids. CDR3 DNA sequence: TGCAGCGTTGTTTCCGGCGGGGAGCAGCTCTTC. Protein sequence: CSVVSGGEQLF.

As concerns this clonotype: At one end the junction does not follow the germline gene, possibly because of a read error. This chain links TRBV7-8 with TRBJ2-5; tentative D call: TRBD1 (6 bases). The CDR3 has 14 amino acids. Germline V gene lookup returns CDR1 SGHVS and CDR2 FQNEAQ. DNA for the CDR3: TGTCCCAGCAGTCCGCGACAGGTCGGGGAGACCCAGCACTTC. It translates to CPSSPRQVGETQHF.

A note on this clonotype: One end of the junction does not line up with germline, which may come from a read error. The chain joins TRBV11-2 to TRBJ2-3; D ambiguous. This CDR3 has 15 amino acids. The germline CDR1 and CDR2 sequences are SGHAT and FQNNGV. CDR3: CASSSNLVIVDTQYF. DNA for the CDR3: TGTGCCAGCAGCTCCAATCTGGTCATAGTCGATACGCAGTACTTT.

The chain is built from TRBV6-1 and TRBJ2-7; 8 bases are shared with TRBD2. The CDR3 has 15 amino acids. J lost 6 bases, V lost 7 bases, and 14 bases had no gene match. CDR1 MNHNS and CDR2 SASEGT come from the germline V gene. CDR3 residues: CASTDRRGGGCEQYF. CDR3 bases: TGTGCCAGCACTGATCGCCGGGGGGGCGGCTGCGAGCAGTACTTC.